This TCR beta chain came from a study of T cell repertoires in cytomegalovirus infection. Overall study: From public TCR beta signatures came an indication of both CMV infection and matching HLA type.

MiXCR, applied by TCRdb to the reads, yields one record per CDR3 protein. The sample lists around 440,000 distinct CDR3 sequences, 11% seen once, with roughly 10% in the top ten. Comment on this clonotype: The junction and the germline gene differ at one end; a read error may be behind it.

This CDR3 is built from 15 residues. Germline CDR1 and CDR2: DFQATT and SNEGSKA (reference sequence). Material for sequencing was PBMCs. The chain employs TRBV20-1 and TRBJ2-1; TRBD2 agrees at 9 bases. This clonotype was sampled from a human donor in good health (CMV status not recorded). Some clones in this sample may be carry-over from other donors' samples. CDR3 protein: CSAREGGLALNEQFF. The DNA for the CDR3 is TGCAGTGCCAGAGAGGGGGGACTAGCATTAAATGAGCAGTTCTTC.